Described below is a single T cell receptor beta chain sequence and its context. Its specificity is not known. These data belong to a study of Ad26.COV2.S vaccination and SARS-CoV-2 variants. Study-wide findings and caveats: Researchers reported similar non-spike TCR breadth in vaccine and placebo recipients. There was a possibility that the TCR breadth and depth analyses underestimated total T cell responses. Vaccinees reportedly had broad spike-specific CD8+ and CD4+ T cell responses.

The CDR3 is 15 amino acids. Germline V CDR1 and CDR2: LGHNA, YNFKEQ. Trimming removed 1 base at V and 7 bases at J, with 14 bases between. Indicated treatment: around 19 received Ad26.COV2.S at low or high dose, single or two shots; about 5 received placebo; per-sample allocation not given. Each sample was drawn 63 days after the first injection (of vaccine or placebo). This adult donor, from Boston, was 18-55 years old. The protocol was immunoSEQ multiplex PCR, while the TCRdb copy is restricted to in-frame clones and leaves out a portion. This sample yields around 450,000 clones, of which 75% to 95% are seen a single time; 12% belongs to the top ten.

This TCR derives from a person between 18 and 60 years old who received the Ad26.COV2.S COVID-19 vaccine or a placebo. Sequenced material: peripheral blood, taken in a trial of Ad26.COV2.S vaccine versus placebo. This chain uses TRBV4-2 with TRBJ1-5; a weak D match, TRBD1 (5 bases). The chain's CDR3 is CASSQVGRGSQPQHF. DNA for the CDR3: TGTGCCAGCAGCCAAGTAGGGCGGGGCTCACAGCCCCAGCATTTT.